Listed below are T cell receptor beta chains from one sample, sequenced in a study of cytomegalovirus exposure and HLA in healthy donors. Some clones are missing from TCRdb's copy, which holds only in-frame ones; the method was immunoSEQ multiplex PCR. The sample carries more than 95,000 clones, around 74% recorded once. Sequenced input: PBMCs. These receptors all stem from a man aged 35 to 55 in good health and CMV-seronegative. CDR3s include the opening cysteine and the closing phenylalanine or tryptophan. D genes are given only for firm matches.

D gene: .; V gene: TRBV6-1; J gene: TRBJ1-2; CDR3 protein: CASSPGQYYGYTF
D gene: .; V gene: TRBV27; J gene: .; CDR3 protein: CASSLRGFAYEQYF
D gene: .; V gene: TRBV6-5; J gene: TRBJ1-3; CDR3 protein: CASSPTQGSGNTIYF
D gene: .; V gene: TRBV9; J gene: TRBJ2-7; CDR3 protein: CASSAFTGTYEQYF
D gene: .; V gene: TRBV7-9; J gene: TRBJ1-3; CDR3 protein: CASSPWTAAGGNTIYF
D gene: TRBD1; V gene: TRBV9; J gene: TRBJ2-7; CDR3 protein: CASSVEARGTYEQYF
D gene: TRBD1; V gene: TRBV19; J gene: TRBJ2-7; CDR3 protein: CASSIRDRGLDEQYF
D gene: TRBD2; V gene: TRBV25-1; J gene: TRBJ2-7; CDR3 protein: CASSEPPGGVRAEQYF
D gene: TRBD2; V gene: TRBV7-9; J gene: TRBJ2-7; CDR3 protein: CSSSYLAGAGEQYF
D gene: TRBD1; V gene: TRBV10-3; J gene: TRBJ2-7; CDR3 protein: CAISEGQGAHEQYF
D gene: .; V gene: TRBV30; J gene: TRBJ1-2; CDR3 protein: CALQGEGNYGYTF
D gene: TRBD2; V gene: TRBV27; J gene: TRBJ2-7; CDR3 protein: CASSGGTSGGIEQYF
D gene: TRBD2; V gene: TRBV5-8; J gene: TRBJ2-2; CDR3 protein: CASTTSGVNTGELFF
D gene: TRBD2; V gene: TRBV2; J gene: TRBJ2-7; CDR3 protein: CASSDGSGNEQYF
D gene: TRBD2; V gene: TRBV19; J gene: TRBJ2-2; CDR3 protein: CASSIRGAGELFF
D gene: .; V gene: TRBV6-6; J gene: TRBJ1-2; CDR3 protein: CASSYSNGGYTF